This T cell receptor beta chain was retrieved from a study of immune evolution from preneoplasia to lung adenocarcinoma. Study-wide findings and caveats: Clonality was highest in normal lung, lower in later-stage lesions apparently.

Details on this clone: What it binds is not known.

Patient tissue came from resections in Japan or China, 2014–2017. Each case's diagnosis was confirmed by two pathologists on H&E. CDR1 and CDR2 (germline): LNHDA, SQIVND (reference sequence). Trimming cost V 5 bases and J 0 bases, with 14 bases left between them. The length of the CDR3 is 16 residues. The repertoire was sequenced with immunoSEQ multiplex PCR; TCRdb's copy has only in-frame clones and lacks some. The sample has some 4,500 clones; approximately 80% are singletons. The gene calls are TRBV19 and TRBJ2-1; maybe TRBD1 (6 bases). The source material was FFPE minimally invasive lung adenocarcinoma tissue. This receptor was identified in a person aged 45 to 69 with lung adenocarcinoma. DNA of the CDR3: TGTGCCAGTAGTGTAACACAGGGAACCTCCTACAATGAGCAGTTCTTC. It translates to CASSVTQGTSYNEQFF.